Listed below are T cell receptor beta chains from one sample, sequenced in a study of T cells in Graves' hyperthyroidism and ophthalmopathy. TCRdb passed the multiplex PCR reads through MiXCR, listing each CDR3 protein once. The data contain fewer than 650,000 distinct CDR3 sequences, 40% to 55% of them singletons. The sequenced sample was peripheral blood or thyroid tissue (not recorded which). The receptors were gathered from an adult woman with Graves' disease, either hyperthyroidism or ophthalmopathy (not recorded which). CDR3s include the opening cysteine and the closing phenylalanine or tryptophan. A D gene is named only where the DNA matches it firmly. Clone size is not always given. Where it is, it says once, few, many or a class for expanded clones.

d_gene | abundance | j_gene | v_gene | CDR3nt | CDR3aa
NA | NA | TRBJ2-2 | TRBV29-1 | TGCAGCGTTGCGGGACAGAACACCGGGGAGCTGTTTTTT | CSVAGQNTGELFF
NA | NA | TRBJ2-7 | TRBV19 | TGTGCCAGTAGTAGGGGCACGGGGCACTACGAGCAGTACTTC | CASSRGTGHYEQYF
NA | many | TRBJ2-7 | TRBV2 | TGTGCCAGCAGTGACCCGGCCACTAACTACGAGCAGTACTTC | CASSDPATNYEQYF
NA | NA | TRBJ1-4 | TRBV2 | TGTGCCAGCAGTGCGGGGGGCCAGGCTAATGAAAAACTGTTTTTT | CASSAGGQANEKLFF
NA | NA | TRBJ2-2 | TRBV5-1 | TGCGCCAGCAGCTTGGCGTCAGGAAGGGCCGGGGAGCTGTTTTTT | CASSLASGRAGELFF
NA | many | TRBJ1-3 | TRBV24-1 | TGTGCCACCAGCACCGGGAAAGCAGGATCAAACACCATATATTTT | CATSTGKAGSNTIYF
TRBD1 | many | TRBJ2-2 | TRBV5-6 | TGTGCCAGCAGGGGGACAGGGAACACCGGGGAGCTGTTTTTT | CASRGTGNTGELFF
NA | few | TRBJ2-7 | TRBV7-9 | TGTGCCAGCACCGCCGGGGGACAGCGCTACGAGCAGTACTTC | CASTAGGQRYEQYF
NA | many | TRBJ1-5 | TRBV7-8 | TGTGCCAGCAGCTTCCCAGGAGATCAGCCCCAGCATTTT | CASSFPGDQPQHF
NA | NA | TRBJ2-2 | TRBV2 | TGTGCCAGCATCACACTCCTTGGGGGGACCGGGGAGCTGTTTTTT | CASITLLGGTGELFF
TRBD2 | NA | TRBJ2-5 | TRBV24-1 | TGTGCCAGTCTGGAACCGATGGGAGGGGAGACCCAGTACTTC | CASLEPMGGETQYF
TRBD1 | many | TRBJ2-7 | TRBV5-1 | TGCGCCAGCAGCTTGGAAGGACAGGGGGCCTACGAGCAGTACTTC | CASSLEGQGAYEQYF
NA | many | TRBJ1-4 | TRBV6-5 | TGTGCCAGCAGTCCAGGGTTTGCAACTAATGAAAAACTGTTTTTT | CASSPGFATNEKLFF
NA | NA | TRBJ1-5 | TRBV15 | TGTGCCACCAGCAGCCGGGACACGGGTCAGCCCCAGCATTTT | CATSSRDTGQPQHF
TRBD1 | NA | TRBJ2-5 | TRBV7-9 | TGTGCCAGCAGCTTATGGGACAGGAGGGGGAAGACCCAGTACTTC | CASSLWDRRGKTQYF
NA | NA | TRBJ1-5 | TRBV28 | TGTGCCAGCAACATGGACGGTACCAATCAGCCCCAGCATTTT | CASNMDGTNQPQHF
NA | many | TRBJ1-1 | TRBV5-6 | TGTGCCAGCAGCTTGGTGGGGCGCGGTACTGAAGCTTTCTTT | CASSLVGRGTEAFF
NA | many | TRBJ1-5 | TRBV20-1 | TGCAGTGCTAGAGTACAAGGGGTGGATCAGCCCCAGCATTTT | CSARVQGVDQPQHF
TRBD1 | NA | TRBJ1-4 | TRBV10-3 | TGTGCCATCAGTGCAGGGGGCGCGGGTGAAAAACTGTTTTTT | CAISAGGAGEKLFF
NA | NA | TRBJ1-5 | TRBV29-1 | TGCAGCGGACGGGACAGCAATCAGCCCCAGCATTTT | CSGRDSNQPQHF
TRBD2 | NA | TRBJ2-3 | TRBV7-2 | TGTGCCAGCGGACTAGCGGGCTGGAGCACAGATACGCAGTATTTT | CASGLAGWSTDTQYF
TRBD1 | NA | TRBJ2-5 | TRBV2 | TGTGCCAGCAGTCGAAGGGGACAGGGGGCGTCAGAGACCCAGTACTTC | CASSRRGQGASETQYF
NA | NA | TRBJ2-1 | TRBV14 | TGTGCCAGCAGCCACGCGAGGACGGGGCCCTACAATGAGCAGTTCTTC | CASSHARTGPYNEQFF
NA | NA | TRBJ1-5 | TRBV20-1 | TGCAGTGCTAGCCAGGGCGATCAGCCCCAGCATTTT | CSASQGDQPQHF
NA | many | TRBJ2-7 | TRBV25-1 | TGTGCCAACCCTAGGCTAGCCGGGAGGGTCCGGACAGGGATTTCCCCCGCCCGCCTCTACGAGCAGTACTTC | CANPRLAGRVRTGISPARLYEQYF
TRBD1 | many | TRBJ2-7 | TRBV20-1 | TGCAGTGCTAGGACGGGACAGGGGGCGGACGAGCAGTACTTC | CSARTGQGADEQYF
TRBD1 | NA | TRBJ1-1 | TRBV3-1 | TGTGCCAGCAGGACCGGGACAGGGGATCCTGAAGCTTTCTTT | CASRTGTGDPEAFF
NA | many | TRBJ1-2 | TRBV10-2 | TGCGCCAGCAGCGAAGTTAACTATGGCTACACCTTC | CASSEVNYGYTF
NA | NA | TRBJ1-2 | TRBV7-9 | TGTGCCAGCAGTGTTTCCATTGGGGCCGGCTACACCTTC | CASSVSIGAGYTF
NA | NA | TRBJ1-1 | TRBV7-3 | TGTGCCAGCTATCGGACGTACGGGAACACTGAATCTTTCTTT | CASYRTYGNTESFF
NA | NA | TRBJ1-2 | TRBV12-3/TRBV12-4 | TGTGCCAGCAGTATGACAGATCATGGCTACACCTTC | CASSMTDHGYTF
NA | NA | TRBJ2-7 | TRBV4-1 | TGCGCCAGCAGCCAAGTTTGGGGGGAGCCTACCTACGAGCAGTACTTC | CASSQVWGEPTYEQYF
TRBD1 | many | TRBJ1-2 | TRBV15 | TGTGCCACCAGCAGAGAGGGGACAGGGCATGGCTACACCTTC | CATSREGTGHGYTF
NA | NA | TRBJ2-7 | TRBV7-9 | TGTGCCAGCAGCCTCACCACTCCGGCTATCTTCCAGTCCCCCGAGCAGTACTTC | CASSLTTPAIFQSPEQYF
NA | NA | TRBJ1-1 | TRBV9 | TGTGCCAGCAGCGTAAGGGGGACGGAGAACACTGAAGCTTTCTTT | CASSVRGTENTEAFF